A single sample gave rise to the 20 T cell receptor beta chains below, sequenced in a study of regulatory T cells in long-lasting Graves disease. Time point reported: persistent/refractory GD, antithyroid drugs over 5 years with positive TRAb. Following extraction of RNA from PBMCs, that RNA was used to make the TCR library. The authors built TCR beta libraries using iRepertoire HTBI primers and Arm-PCR of CDR3 regions. TCRdb passed the multiplex PCR reads through MiXCR, listing each CDR3 protein once. The table shows some 470,000 distinct CDR3 sequences, with 20% to 25% occurring only once. Sequenced material: peripheral blood mononuclear cells (PBMCs), taken when the disease was refractory, from a patient treated with antithyroid drugs. The source of these receptors is a female donor with Graves disease.

This clonotype was found many times. The rearrangement uses TRBV12-3 or TRBV12-4 and TRBJ1-5; the match to TRBD1 covers 8 bases. Germline trimming cut 7 bases from V and 2 bases from J; bases unmatched to any gene: 16. The CDR3 has 18 amino acids. CDR3 residues: CASTRGNRGDFGNQPQHF. For the CDR3, the DNA is TGTGCCAGCACCAGGGGGAACAGGGGGGATTTTGGCAATCAGCCCCAGCATTTT.

The chain carries TRBV3-1 and TRBJ1-2, with TRBD1 matching over 10 bases. This CDR3 has 15 amino acids. V shed 5 bases, J shed 6 bases, and the junction held 9 bases outside the gene matches. The germline V gene has CDR1 LGHDT and CDR2 YNNKEL (reference sequence). The CDR3 here is CASSGPGQGMDGYTF. The CDR3 DNA sequence: TGTGCCAGCAGCGGACCGGGACAGGGGATGGATGGCTACACCTTC.

V usage is TRBV20-1 and J usage is TRBJ2-5; possibly TRBD1 or TRBD2 for D (5 bases each). The CDR3 is made up of 15 amino acids. With 3 bases removed from V and 5 bases from J, the gap between germline ends came to 19 bases. Germline V lookup: CDR1 DFQATT, CDR2 SNEGSKA (reference sequence). The CDR3 DNA sequence: TGCAGTGCTAGGCCCGTGGGGGTTTGGGAGGAGACCCAGTACTTC. This sequence encodes CSARPVGVWEETQYF.

This clonotype was detected many times. This sequence joins TRBV11-2 and TRBJ1-1; D remains unclear. Trimming left V 1 base short and J 3 bases short, with 9 bases between. Germline assignment: CDR1 SGHAT and CDR2 FQNNGV. This CDR3 comprises 14 residues. CDR3 DNA: TGTGCCAGCAGCTTAGTGTACCGTCACACTGAAGCTTTCTTT. Translating gives CASSLVYRHTEAFF.

The sample holds many counts of this clonotype. The genes are TRBV11-1 and TRBJ1-5, with a weak D call TRBD1 (5 bases). Germline V gene lookup returns CDR1 SGHAT and CDR2 FQDESV (reference sequence). The length of the CDR3 is 14 residues. Trimming pared 5 bases from V and 0 bases from J, leaving 8 bases between. This CDR3 is CASSADSSNQPQHF. The CDR3 DNA reads as TGTGCCAGCAGCGCCGACAGTAGCAATCAGCCCCAGCATTTT.

On this clonotype itself: This may come from a read error, since a much larger clone is one base off. The chain carries TRBV20-1 and TRBJ2-5; the match to TRBD1 covers 8 bases. CDR1 DFQATT and CDR2 SNEGSKA come from the germline V gene (reference sequence). V shed 0 bases and J 0 bases; nucleotides not matched to a gene: 3. There are 15 residues in the CDR3. CDR3 sequence reads: CSARDTGQDQETQYF. Here the CDR3 DNA reads TGCAGTGCTAGAGATACGGGACAGGACCAAGAGACCCAGTACTTC.

This clonotype was seen at least ten times. V gene TRBV7-9 combines with J gene TRBJ1-2; 7 bases map to TRBD1. The CDR3 runs 14 residues. Germline CDR1 and CDR2: SEHNR and FQNEAQ (reference sequence). J gave up 3 bases and V 5 bases, and 6 bases lay outside the gene matches. The CDR3 DNA sequence: TGTGCCAGCAGCGAGCGGGGGACAGACTATGGCTACACCTTC. This gives the protein CASSERGTDYGYTF.

This clonotype was observed a few times. The chain recombines TRBV14 with TRBJ1-5; D gene ambiguous. This CDR3 is 13 amino acids long. Germline V gene sequence: CDR1 SGHDN, CDR2 FVKESK. V was shortened by 2 bases and J by 7 bases, with 9 bases between the two germline ends. The CDR3: CASSQQAEQPQHF. The DNA of the CDR3 is TGTGCCAGCAGCCAACAGGCTGAGCAGCCCCAGCATTTT.

The V and J genes are TRBV4-1 and TRBJ2-7; 7 nucleotides align to TRBD1. With V trimmed by 5 bases and J by 2 bases, 24 bases remained unmatched. The germline gives CDR1 MGHRA, CDR2 YSYEKL. The CDR3 loop spans 20 amino acids. The CDR3 spells CASSTPTRQGKLVSAYEQYF. The CDR3 bases are TGCGCCAGCAGCACCCCCACGCGACAGGGAAAGTTGGTATCGGCCTACGAGCAGTACTTC.

The V and J genes are TRBV6-1 and TRBJ1-6, with D unclear. With 6 bases removed from V and 8 bases from J, the gap between germline ends came to 14 bases. This CDR3 region has 14 residues. Germline V CDR1 and CDR2: MNHNS, SASEGT. CDR3 residues: CASRSWARDSPLHF. In DNA form, the CDR3 reads TGTGCCAGCAGATCCTGGGCCCGGGATTCACCCCTCCACTTT.

This clonotype was counted at least ten times. The genes are TRBV12-3 or TRBV12-4 and TRBJ1-1; D is perhaps TRBD1 (6 bases). CDR3 length: 13 residues. Trimming took 5 bases from V and 3 from J, leaving 10 bases between them. The CDR3 here is CASSVRGDTEAFF. The CDR3 coding sequence is TGTGCCAGCAGTGTCAGGGGAGACACTGAAGCTTTCTTT.

Many counts were recorded for this clonotype. The CDR3 reads CASSELRGGYAEAFF. The CDR3 nucleotides are TGTGCCAGCAGTGAATTGCGGGGAGGGTATGCTGAAGCTTTCTTT. V usage is TRBV2 and J usage is TRBJ1-1; unclear D gene. Per germline, CDR1 SNHLY and CDR2 FYNNEI. The CDR3 runs 15 residues. V shed 2 bases and J shed 6 bases, with 16 bases lying between them.

Only a few counts were recorded for this clonotype. The rearrangement joins TRBV10-3 to TRBJ1-2; no definite D call. Germline V gene data show CDR1 as ENHRY and CDR2 as SYGVKD. Trimming stripped 5 bases from V and 4 bases from J, with 11 bases between. There are 13 residues in the CDR3. The CDR3 sequence: CAISKEGIYGYTF. As DNA, the CDR3 is TGTGCCATCAGTAAGGAGGGCATCTATGGCTACACCTTC.

This clonotype has a handful of counts. The chain recombines TRBV9 with TRBJ2-7, with D unclear. CDR1 is SGDLS and CDR2 is YYNGEE in the germline V gene. V lost 0 bases and J lost 2, with 12 bases in between. The CDR3 runs to 15 residues. CDR3 sequence: CASSVGSGSAYEQYF. As DNA, the CDR3 is TGTGCCAGCAGCGTAGGGTCAGGTAGTGCCTACGAGCAGTACTTC. Full variable domain (outside the CDR3, taken from reference TRBV9 and TRBJ2-7): DSGVTQTPKHLITATGQRVTLRCSPRSGDLSVYWYQQSLDQGLQFLIQYYNGEERAKGNILERFSAQQFPDLHSELNLSSLELGDSALYFCASSVGSGSAYEQYFGPGTRLTVT.

This clonotype was picked up many times. The chain employs TRBV7-8 and TRBJ2-5, with D hard to call. Germline lookup yields CDR1 SGHVS and CDR2 FQNEAQ. The V end lost 10 bases, the J end lost 2 bases, and 5 bases lay between the germline ends. This CDR3 comprises 10 residues. As DNA, the CDR3 is TGTGCCACCGAACAAGAGACCCAGTACTTC. Translation gives CATEQETQYF.

This clonotype was picked up many times. The V call is TRBV6-5, the J call TRBJ1-2; 7 positions agree with TRBD1. Unmatched junction bases numbered 7, after V lost 2 bases and J lost 13 bases. The CDR3 has 12 amino acids. From germline, CDR1 is MNHEY and CDR2 SVGAGI. CDR3 protein: CASSYKGAAFTF. In DNA form, the CDR3 reads TGTGCCAGCAGTTACAAGGGGGCCGCTTTCACCTTC.

This clonotype was recorded many times. The chain has TRBV28 and TRBJ2-7; possibly TRBD1 for D (6 bases). Germline V gene lookup returns CDR1 MDHEN and CDR2 SYDVKM. Between the trimmed V and J ends, which lost 10 bases and 9 bases, there was a span of 28 bases. The CDR3 length is 15 residues. The CDR3 reads CATSLGTRKYLWQYF. DNA of the CDR3: TGTGCCACTAGCTTAGGGACAAGAAAATACTTGTGGCAGTACTTC.

Ten or more counts support this clonotype. The V and J genes are TRBV19 and TRBJ2-5, with D possibly being TRBD1 (6 bases). Trimming removed 9 bases from V and 0 bases from J, with 8 bases in between. The germline V gene encodes CDR1 LNHDA and CDR2 SQIVND (reference sequence). This CDR3 comprises 12 residues. DNA of the CDR3: TGTGCCAGCCGGGACAACCAAGAGACCCAGTACTTC. This translates into CASRDNQETQYF.

This clonotype has ten or more counts. V is TRBV11-2 and J is TRBJ2-2; D gene uncertain. V shed 4 bases and J shed 7 bases, with 10 bases lying between them. This CDR3 comprises 13 residues. Germline V gives CDR1 SGHAT, CDR2 FQNNGV. The CDR3 bases are TGTGCCAGCAGCTCGAACCCCGACGGGGAGCTGTTTTTT. It codes for CASSSNPDGELFF.

In its sample, this clonotype was seen many times. The chain employs TRBV10-3 and TRBJ1-1; D unclear. V was trimmed by 3 bases and J by 1 base, leaving 6 bases between them. CDR1 and CDR2 (germline): ENHRY, SYGVKD. The CDR3 covers 13 residues. The CDR3 is CAISEPENTEAFF. The DNA for the CDR3 is TGTGCCATCAGTGAACCCGAGAACACTGAAGCTTTCTTT.